This T cell receptor beta chain emerged from a study of CD8 T cells in ankylosing spondylitis. TCRdb redid the calling of the 5' RACE reads with MiXCR, one entry per CDR3 protein. The sample yields roughly 120,000 distinct CDR3 sequences, approximately 14% seen once. In its sample, this clonotype was seen many times. Germline V gene lookup returns CDR1 SGHRS and CDR2 YFSETQ. CDR3 length: 13 amino acids. The germline V and J ends were trimmed by 4 bases and 1 base, with 8 bases remaining between them. The receptor comes from a female donor with ankylosing spondylitis or in good health (not recorded which). The sequencing input was blood, either unsorted or a sorted T cell fraction (not recorded which). The rearrangement links TRBV5-1 to TRBJ2-5; D remains unclear. CDR3 nucleotides: TGCGCCAGCAGCCCCCCCGGCCAAGAGACCCAGTACTTC. It codes for CASSPPGQETQYF.